Shown below are 10 T cell receptor beta chains from a single sample sequenced in a study of tumor-infiltrating lymphocytes in primary liver carcinoma. cDNA specific to TCR beta was made from 500 to 650 ng of total RNA, with a constant-region primer employed for priming. ARM-PCR was slightly modified, and three nested multiplex PCR rounds with it gave rise to the TCR beta libraries. For about 11 cycles apiece, the opening two PCR rounds ran with TRBV1-TRBV30 forward primers and a C-beta reverse primer. TCRdb reanalysed the multiplex PCR reads using MiXCR and keeps one entry per CDR3 protein. The sample shows about 200,000 distinct CDR3 sequences, approximately 65% of them seen only once. Unsorted whole blood supplied the blood RNA, and germline DNA was isolated too. The sequenced sample consisted of peripheral blood. Every receptor here comes from a woman aged 60-75 years with primary liver carcinoma and hepatitis B virus infection.

The CDR3 is CSVEASGRPGEELFF. CDR3 nucleotide sequence: TGCAGCGTTGAGGCTAGCGGGAGGCCCGGAGAGGAACTGTTTTTT. The V gene is TRBV29-1, the J gene TRBJ2-2; TRBD2 agrees at 11 bases. Germline V CDR1 and CDR2: SQVTM, ANQGSEA. V dropped 3 bases and J dropped 14; count of bases not matched to a gene: 14. The CDR3 length is 15 residues.

Of note for this clonotype: This may arise from a read error, as a much more abundant clone is one base away. This chain's CDR3 is CASRQVGTGSDTQYF. Here the CDR3 DNA reads TGCGCCAGCAGACAAGTGGGGACAGGGTCAGATACGCAGTATTTT. The V call is TRBV4-1, the J call TRBJ2-3, with TRBD1 identical over 9 bases. Germline V gene lookup returns CDR1 MGHRA and CDR2 YSYEKL. The CDR3 sequence is 15 residues long.

This clonotype was observed a handful of times. This may arise from a read error, as a much more abundant clone is one base away. The chain employs TRBV6-5 and TRBJ2-7, with 9 nucleotides matching TRBD2. Trimming removed 5 bases from V and 2 bases from J; junction bases left unmatched: 19. There are 19 residues in the CDR3. Per the germline V gene, CDR1 is MNHEY and CDR2 is SVGAGI. CDR3 sequence: CASSHPTGPGVAGAYEQYF. In DNA form, the CDR3 reads TGTGCCAGCAGTCACCCTACAGGACCCGGAGTAGCGGGAGCCTACGAGCAGTACTTC.

About this clonotype itself: No conserved phenylalanine or tryptophan is present at the end of the CDR3, so a read error is the likely explanation. V and J are TRBV28 and TRBJ2-2; TRBD2 matches 7 bases. The V gene's germline CDR1 is MDHEN and CDR2 SYDVKM. The CDR3 is made up of 14 amino acids. The CDR3 region is CASGGTINIGELFL. Written as DNA, the CDR3 is TGTGCCAGCGGCGGGACTATCAACATCGGGGAGCTGTTTCTT.

Note on this clonotype: Mismatch with germline at one junction end may stem from a read error. The chain recombines TRBV28 with TRBJ2-7, with 7 nucleotides matching TRBD2. Germline V CDR1 and CDR2: MDHEN, SYDVKM. The CDR3 spans 14 residues. CDR3 nucleotides: TGTGCCAGCAGTCAGACTAGCATCAACTACGACCAGTACTTC. Protein sequence: CASSQTSINYDQYF.

The chain employs TRBV28 and TRBJ2-7; D not resolved. Germline CDR1 reads MDHEN; CDR2 reads SYDVKM. V was shortened by 1 base and J by 4 bases, with 8 bases between the two germline ends. CDR3 length equals 13 residues. The CDR3 nucleotides read TGTGCCAGCAGTTTATTGCGCTCGTACGAGCAGTACTTC. This translates into CASSLLRSYEQYF.

This clonotype has ten or more counts. The CDR3 sequence: CASSRGTGGNTEAFF. The CDR3 DNA sequence: TGCGCCAGCAGCCGTGGGACAGGGGGGAACACTGAAGCTTTCTTT. V usage is TRBV4-1 and J usage is TRBJ1-1, with 11 bases matching TRBD1. The CDR3 runs 15 residues. V dropped 4 bases and J dropped 1; count of bases not matched to a gene: 2. CDR1 and CDR2 from the germline V gene are MGHRA and YSYEKL.

As concerns this clonotype: This may stem from a read error, because a much larger clone lies one nucleotide away. The chain joins TRBV7-9 to TRBJ2-1; 7 nucleotides match TRBD2. The length of the CDR3 is 14 residues. Germline V lookup: CDR1 SEHNR, CDR2 FQNEAQ (reference sequence). J was trimmed by 5 bases and V by 5 bases; bases with no gene match: 6. As DNA, the CDR3 is TGTGCCAGCAGCCAAGCGGGAAGTAACAATGAGCAGTTCTTC. This encodes CASSQAGSNNEQFF.

This clonotype was detected only a few times. The J gene is TRBJ2-1, the V gene TRBV5-5; D gene ambiguous. The V end lost 1 base, the J end lost 0 bases, and 8 bases lay between the germline ends. The CDR3 consists of 15 residues. Germline lookup yields CDR1 SGHKS and CDR2 YYEKEE (reference sequence). The CDR3, as DNA: TGTGCCAGCAGCTTGTCTCTTAGCTCCTACAATGAGCAGTTCTTC. Protein product: CASSLSLSSYNEQFF. Complete variable domain (other parts from reference TRBV5-5 and TRBJ2-1): DAGVTQSPTHLIKTRGQQVTLRCSPISGHKSVSWYQQVLGQGPQFIFQYYEKEERGRGNFPDRFSARQFPNYSSELNVNALLLGDSALYLCASSLSLSSYNEQFFGPGTRLTVL.

Details on this clonotype: At one of its ends the junction is not consistent with the germline gene, which may arise from a read error. V usage is TRBV5-4 and J usage is TRBJ2-1, with a possible D match to TRBD2 (6 bases). CDR3 length equals 12 residues. Germline-derived CDR1 and CDR2 are SGHNT and YYREEE (reference sequence). CDR3 residues: CVSSWDSNEQFF. CDR3 nucleotides: TGTGTCAGCAGCTGGGACTCAAATGAGCAGTTCTTC. Variable domain in full (rest from reference TRBV5-4 and TRBJ2-1): ETGVTQSPTHLIKTRGQQVTLRCSSQSGHNTVSWYQQALGQGPQFIFQYYREEENGRGNFPPRFSGLQFPNYSSELNVNALELDDSALYLCVSSWDSNEQFFGPGTRLTVL.